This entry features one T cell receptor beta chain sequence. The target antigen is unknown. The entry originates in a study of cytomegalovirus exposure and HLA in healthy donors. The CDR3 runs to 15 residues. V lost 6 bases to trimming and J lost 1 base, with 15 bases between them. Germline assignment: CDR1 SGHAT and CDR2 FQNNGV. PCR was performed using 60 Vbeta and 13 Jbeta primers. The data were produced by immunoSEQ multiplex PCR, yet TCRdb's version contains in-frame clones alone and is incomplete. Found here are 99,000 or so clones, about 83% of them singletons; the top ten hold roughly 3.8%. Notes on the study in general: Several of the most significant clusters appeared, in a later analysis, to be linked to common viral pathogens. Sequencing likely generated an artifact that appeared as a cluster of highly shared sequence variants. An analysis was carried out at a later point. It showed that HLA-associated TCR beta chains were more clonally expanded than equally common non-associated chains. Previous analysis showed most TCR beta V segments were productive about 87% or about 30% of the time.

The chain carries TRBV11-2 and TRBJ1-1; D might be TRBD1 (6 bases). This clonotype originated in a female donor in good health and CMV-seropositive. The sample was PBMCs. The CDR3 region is CASSLTGHQNTEAFF. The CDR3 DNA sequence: TGTGCCAGCAGTCTGACGGGACACCAGAACACTGAAGCTTTCTTT.